The 29 T cell receptor beta chains below were found in one sample sequenced in a study of CD8 T cells in ankylosing spondylitis (TCRdb year 2017). Overall results and qualifications from the work: A TCR beta motif made up of eight or nine highly homologous amino acid variants appeared to be characteristic of blood from ankylosing spondylitis patients.

Their recognized antigens are unknown. The library came from 5' RACE. Sequencing relied on an Illumina HiSeq 2500. TCRdb reran the public reads through fastp at Q25 and MiXCR, keeping productive beta chains. Merged by CDR3 protein, the rows form single entries marked with the most common genes and DNA. The sample records approximately 540,000 distinct CDR3 sequences, roughly 13% of which are singletons. 6.8% of the sample rests with the top ten. Specimen: blood, either unsorted or a sorted T cell fraction (not recorded which). These TCRs come from a male donor with ankylosing spondylitis.

V is TRBV18 and J is TRBJ1-1; the D is unclear. Germline lookup yields CDR1 KGHSH and CDR2 LQKENI. Trimming took off 4 bases at V and 1 base at J, with 10 bases between the two ends. The CDR3 runs to 14 residues. As DNA, the CDR3 is TGTGCCAGCTCACGTCAATCGGGGAACACTGAAGCTTTCTTT. Its protein is CASSRQSGNTEAFF.

The chain employs TRBV9 and TRBJ1-6; no clear D gene. The length of the CDR3 is 16 residues. Trimming removed 0 bases at V and 1 base at J, with 8 bases between. The germline V gene encodes CDR1 SGDLS and CDR2 YYNGEE. The CDR3 sequence is CASSVGILSYNSPLHF. The DNA for the CDR3 is TGTGCCAGCAGCGTAGGAATTTTGTCCTATAATTCACCCCTCCACTTT.

This clonotype was observed a handful of times. J is TRBJ2-7 and V is TRBV5-5, with 8 bases aligning to TRBD1. V shed 3 bases, J shed 3 bases, and the junction held 5 bases outside the gene matches. This CDR3 has 14 residues. CDR1 SGHKS and CDR2 YYEKEE come from the germline V gene (reference sequence). CDR3 region: CASSSRTGIYEQYF. The CDR3 DNA sequence: TGTGCCAGCAGCTCCCGGACAGGGATCTACGAGCAGTACTTC.

The genes are TRBV11-2 and TRBJ1-5, with 7 positions matching TRBD1. This CDR3 contains 15 residues. The germline V gene has CDR1 SGHAT and CDR2 FQNNGV. The J segment lost 3 bases and the V segment lost 5 bases, leaving 7 bases of the junction unmatched. The CDR3 nucleotides are TGTGCCAGCAGCACCACGACAGGGTTCAATCAGCCCCAGCATTTT. Protein: CASSTTTGFNQPQHF.

At least ten counts were recorded for this clonotype. The DNA for the CDR3 is TGTGCCAGCAGCTCGGGACGGTACAATGAGCAGTTCTTC. Translating gives CASSSGRYNEQFF. The chain carries TRBV12-3 or TRBV12-4 and TRBJ2-1; D may match TRBD1 or TRBD2 (5 bases each). V dropped 6 bases and J dropped 4 bases, with 10 bases sitting between them. The CDR3 has 13 residues.

V gene TRBV5-1 combines with J gene TRBJ2-1; no firm D call. Trimming cost V 4 bases and J 6 bases, with 17 bases left between them. CDR3 length: 15 amino acids. Germline assignment: CDR1 SGHRS and CDR2 YFSETQ. The CDR3 spells CASSGDRSTTNEQFF. DNA of the CDR3: TGCGCCAGCAGCGGGGATCGATCTACCACCAATGAGCAGTTCTTC.

This clonotype was seen a handful of times. The chain couples TRBV7-9 to TRBJ2-5; no clear D gene. Deletions cut 2 bases from V and 1 base from J, with 8 bases between. This CDR3 has 14 residues. CDR1 is SEHNR, CDR2 FQNEAQ, per germline (reference sequence). CDR3 sequence reads: CASSLTASQETQYF. Written as DNA, the CDR3 is TGTGCCAGCAGCTTAACCGCCAGCCAAGAGACCCAGTACTTC.

This clonotype was seen more than once but under ten times. V is TRBV5-1 and J is TRBJ1-5; 7 nucleotides line up with TRBD1. The CDR3 is 15 amino acids. J gave up 5 bases and V 4 bases, and 9 bases lay outside the gene matches. Per germline, CDR1 SGHRS and CDR2 YFSETQ. The CDR3 sequence is CASSAAGDRDQPQHF. The CDR3 coding sequence is TGCGCCAGCAGCGCTGCGGGGGACAGAGATCAGCCCCAGCATTTT.

This clonotype was seen a few times. V is TRBV11-2 and J is TRBJ2-7; TRBD1 might be the D (6 bases). Per the germline V gene, CDR1 is SGHAT and CDR2 is FQNNGV. There are 15 residues in the CDR3. Trimming took 4 bases from V and 6 from J, leaving 19 bases between them. CDR3 amino acids: CASSSAQGLRVEQYF. The CDR3 DNA is TGTGCCAGCAGCTCGGCTCAGGGGTTAAGGGTCGAGCAGTACTTC.

The genes are TRBV5-1 and TRBJ1-2, with D uncertain. With 0 bases removed from V and 8 bases from J, the gap between germline ends came to 14 bases. The CDR3 is made up of 14 amino acids. The germline CDR1 and CDR2 sequences are SGHRS and YFSETQ. In DNA form, the CDR3 reads TGCGCCAGCAGCTTGGGAGACGCGCCGGGAGGCTACACCTTC. Residues: CASSLGDAPGGYTF.

There are a few counts of this clonotype. V gene TRBV5-1 combines with J gene TRBJ2-1; perhaps D is TRBD1 or TRBD2 (5 bases each). CDR3 length: 15 residues. V lost 7 bases and J lost 3, with 17 bases in between. The V gene's germline CDR1 is SGHRS and CDR2 YFSETQ. The CDR3 coding sequence is TGCGCCAGCGGGTTGCGGATTGGGGGCTACAATGAGCAGTTCTTC. Its protein product is CASGLRIGGYNEQFF. The full variable domain, with the rest looked up from reference TRBV5-1 and TRBJ2-1, is KAGVTQTPRYLIKTRGQQVTLSCSPISGHRSVSWYQQTPGQGLQFLFEYFSETQRNKGNFPGRFSGRQFSNSRSEMNVSTLELGDSALYLCASGLRIGGYNEQFFGPGTRLTVL.

This clonotype has a handful of counts. The V gene is TRBV10-3, the J gene TRBJ2-2; D gene uncertain. The ends were cut back, 4 bases at V and 1 base at J, with 10 bases in the middle. The CDR3 has 15 amino acids. Germline V gene lookup returns CDR1 ENHRY and CDR2 SYGVKD. For the CDR3, the DNA is TGTGCCATCAGTGGGTTCGGAAAGAACACCGGGGAGCTGTTTTTT. Its translation is CAISGFGKNTGELFF.

The genes are TRBV27 and TRBJ1-5; D is undetermined. Germline CDR1 is MNHEY and CDR2 is SMNVEV (reference sequence). This CDR3 comprises 14 residues. V lost 5 bases to trimming and J lost 1 base, with 9 bases between them. The CDR3 is CASSTLGSNQPQHF. The CDR3 DNA is TGTGCCAGCAGTACTCTTGGAAGCAATCAGCCCCAGCATTTT.

This clonotype has just a few counts. CDR3 sequence reads: CASSLDDSYTGELFF. The CDR3 DNA sequence: TGTGCCAGCAGCTTGGATGACAGCTACACCGGGGAGCTGTTTTTT. The chain joins TRBV5-5 to TRBJ2-2; possibly TRBD1 for D (5 bases). From germline, CDR1 is SGHKS and CDR2 YYEKEE (reference sequence). V lost 0 bases and J lost 3, with 9 bases in between. The CDR3 is 15 amino acids.

This clonotype was observed a few times. CDR3: CAISAGTGFGGEKLFF. In DNA, the CDR3 is TGTGCCATCAGTGCCGGGACAGGGTTCGGAGGGGAAAAACTGTTTTTT. This rearrangement joins TRBV10-3 to TRBJ1-4; 9 bases are shared with TRBD1. The V gene end was trimmed by 4 bases and the J gene end by 8 bases; junction bases not matched to a gene: 11. The CDR3 consists of 16 residues. Germline CDR1 ENHRY, CDR2 SYGVKD.

This clonotype was seen repeatedly, ten times or more. The V gene is TRBV29-1, the J gene TRBJ2-3, with TRBD2 matching 9 bases. This CDR3 contains 12 residues. The V and J ends lost 3 bases and 7 bases, in that order; junction bases with no gene match: 2. The germline CDR1 and CDR2 sequences are SQVTM and ANQGSEA. The CDR3 region has the DNA TGCAGCGTTGAGACTAGCGGAAATACGCAGTATTTT. It yields the protein CSVETSGNTQYF.

This clonotype came up a few times. DNA for the CDR3: TGTGCCAGCAGTTACTCGGATTTAATCATACAGGGGGCCCGATATGGCTACACCTTC. Its translation: CASSYSDLIIQGARYGYTF. V usage is TRBV6-2 or TRBV6-3 and J usage is TRBJ1-2; 9 bases align to TRBD1. CDR1 MNHEY and CDR2 SVGEGT come from the germline V gene. The V and J ends lost 0 bases and 5 bases, in that order; junction bases with no gene match: 16. This CDR3 is 19 amino acids long.

This chain joins TRBV20-1 and TRBJ1-5; D is ambiguous. The V end lost 3 bases, the J end lost 4 bases, and 10 bases lay between the germline ends. The length of the CDR3 is 13 residues. Germline CDR1 and CDR2: DFQATT and SNEGSKA (reference sequence). Here the CDR3 reads CSARTQPNQPQHF. The CDR3 DNA reads as TGCAGTGCTAGGACGCAACCTAATCAGCCCCAGCATTTT.

This clonotype occurred many times. J is TRBJ1-2 and V is TRBV24-1; D is possibly TRBD1 (6 bases). Germline V gene sequence: CDR1 KGHDR, CDR2 SFDVKD. This CDR3 spans 13 amino acids. Trimming stripped 4 bases from V and 7 bases from J, with 12 bases between. CDR3 sequence reads: CATSDPQGAGYTF. The CDR3 region has the DNA TGTGCCACCAGTGACCCACAGGGAGCTGGCTACACCTTC.

This clonotype was observed a handful of times. The CDR3 protein is CASSMYSRRGNYGYTF. The CDR3 DNA sequence: TGTGCCAGTAGTATGTATTCGCGACGGGGAAACTATGGCTACACCTTC. The genes are TRBV19 and TRBJ1-2, with unresolved D. Germline CDR1 LNHDA, CDR2 SQIVND (reference sequence). The CDR3 totals 16 residues. V was pared by 3 bases and J by 2 bases, with 16 bases between.

This clonotype was recorded at least ten times. This chain links TRBV29-1 with TRBJ1-1; tentatively, D is TRBD1 (5 bases). CDR1 and CDR2 from the germline V gene are SQVTM and ANQGSEA. Trimming stripped 4 bases from V and 5 bases from J, with 8 bases between. The CDR3 is made up of 11 amino acids. CDR3 sequence: CSVGRETEAFF. CDR3 nucleotides: TGCAGCGTTGGCAGGGAGACTGAAGCTTTCTTT.

This clonotype came up a few times. This chain joins TRBV2 and TRBJ2-1, with 11 bases aligning to TRBD2. This CDR3 has 14 residues. The V segment lost 7 bases and the J segment 7 bases; nucleotides outside the gene matches: 6. The germline V gene encodes CDR1 SNHLY and CDR2 FYNNEI. This chain's CDR3 is CASTPSGRRNEQFF. The DNA of the CDR3 is TGTGCCAGCACCCCTAGCGGGAGGAGGAATGAGCAGTTCTTC.

This clonotype was seen repeatedly, ten times or more. This chain connects TRBV7-8 to TRBJ2-7, with no clear D. The CDR3 has 15 residues. Germline CDR1 and CDR2: SGHVS and FQNEAQ. Trimming shortened V by 5 bases and J by 7 bases, and 21 bases separated the two germline ends. The chain's CDR3 is CASSPTATESDEQYV. Written as DNA, the CDR3 is TGTGCCAGCAGCCCAACAGCGACTGAGTCGGATGAGCAGTACGTC.

This clonotype was observed many times. This chain joins TRBV24-1 and TRBJ2-1; D might be TRBD1 or TRBD2, each matching 5 bases. The CDR3 is 15 amino acids. V was pared by 3 bases and J by 4 bases, with 12 bases between. CDR1 is KGHDR, CDR2 SFDVKD, per germline. CDR3 loop: CATSDHGGEYNEQFF. CDR3 DNA sequence: TGTGCCACCAGTGATCATGGGGGAGAATACAATGAGCAGTTCTTC.

This clonotype was found many times. The chain joins TRBV12-3 or TRBV12-4 to TRBJ1-5; 9 bases fit TRBD1. The trim removed 5 bases at V and 4 bases at J, leaving 6 bases unmatched. The CDR3 totals 15 residues. CDR3 nucleotides: TGTGCCAGCAGTCCGGGACAGGGATTGAATCAGCCCCAGCATTTT. Its translation: CASSPGQGLNQPQHF.

The chain recombines TRBV7-2 with TRBJ2-3; D unresolved. V was pared by 5 bases and J by 6 bases, with 18 bases between. There are 15 residues in the CDR3. Germline V gene lookup returns CDR1 SGHTA and CDR2 FQGNSA. The CDR3 DNA is TGTGCCAGCAGCCTACCTGACGGCATATGGGATACGCAGTATTTT. Its protein is CASSLPDGIWDTQYF.

This chain joins TRBV6-1 and TRBJ1-6; TRBD1 is a possible D gene (6 bases). The V gene's germline CDR1 is MNHNS and CDR2 SASEGT. Between the trimmed V and J ends, which lost 2 bases and 7 bases, there was a span of 12 bases. This CDR3 comprises 15 residues. CDR3 in amino acids: CASSETGGQNSPLHF. The CDR3 region has the DNA TGTGCCAGCAGTGAAACGGGTGGACAGAATTCACCCCTCCACTTT.

This clonotype came up a few times. The V call is TRBV3-1, the J call TRBJ1-6, with TRBD1 matching over 8 bases. CDR3 length: 15 amino acids. Germline V gene sequence: CDR1 LGHDT, CDR2 YNNKEL (reference sequence). V gave up 2 bases and J gave up 6 bases; unmatched junction bases: 3. The CDR3 DNA is TGTGCCAGCAGCCAAAGGACAGGGACTAATTCACCCCTCCACTTT. Encoded protein: CASSQRTGTNSPLHF. The full variable domain, with the rest looked up from reference TRBV3-1 and TRBJ1-6, is DTAVSQTPKYLVTQMGNDKSIKCEQNLGHDTMYWYKQDSKKFLKIMFSYNNKELIINETVPNRFSPKSPDKAHLNLHINSLELGDSAVYFCASSQRTGTNSPLHFGNGTRLTVT.

The chain joins TRBV6-4 to TRBJ2-3; 10 nucleotides line up with TRBD2. The CDR3 runs 16 residues. The V gene end was trimmed by 5 bases and the J gene end by 3 bases; junction bases not matched to a gene: 8. Germline V gene data show CDR1 as MRHNA and CDR2 as SNTAGT. The CDR3 nucleotides read TGTGCCAGCAGTTTTTTAGCGGGAGGCCAGACAGATACGCAGTATTTT. This codes for CASSFLAGGQTDTQYF.